The present T cell receptor (beta chain) was sequenced within a study of Ad26.COV2.S vaccination and SARS-CoV-2 variants listed by TCRdb under 2021. Background for the entire study: The specificity and breadth of SARS-CoV-2-reactive T cell receptors after Ad26.COV2.S vaccination were assessed by TCRbeta repertoire sequencing. A total of 32 samples were included in the TCR-sequenced set, comprising around 19 Ad26.COV2.S vaccine recipients, 5 placebo recipients and 8 SARS-CoV-2 convalescent individuals. The investigation overall reported the following: Non-spike TCR breadth was comparable between vaccine and placebo recipients, consistent with the vaccine containing only spike. Ad26.COV2.S recipients had higher spike-specific TCR breadth than placebo recipients (P = 0.0014). After vaccination, substantial breadth of spike-specific CD8+ and CD4+ T cell responses was reported. The authors noted that the TCR breadth and depth analyses may have underestimated total T cell responses.

Looking up the germline V gene yields CDR1 SGHAT and CDR2 FQNNGV. Trimming at the junction amounts to 5 bases on V and 5 bases on J, and the germline ends lie 13 bases apart. From its cysteine to its phenylalanine, the CDR3 spans 14 amino acids. The only DNA kept is the CDR3, 42 bases in frame from the first base. In the paper's terms, the time point label means: individuals recovered from natural SARS-CoV-2 infection. The immunoSEQ Assay was used to sequence TCRbeta CDR3 regions. After extraction, genomic DNA underwent amplification by bias-controlled multiplex PCR, followed by high-throughput sequencing. The authors' analysis ran thus. To quantify the absolute abundance of every unique TCRbeta CDR3 region, sequences were collapsed and filtered. T cell fraction was estimated by normalization of TCRbeta template counts to usable DNA, with usable DNA being measured through amplification of reference genes present in all nucleated cells. Repertoire TCRs were annotated as SARS-CoV-2-specific by exact matching of V gene, CDR3 amino acid sequence and J gene to a known reactive TCR set. MIRA supplied the reference SARS-CoV-2 TCR set, which was filtered for enrichment in COVID-19-positive ImmuneCODE repertoires so that public or cross-reactive TCRs were removed. Using the MIRA antigens, annotated TCRs were further analysed by specific ORF or by position within an ORF. Breadth was defined as annotated unique rearrangements over total unique productive rearrangements; depth was the summed frequency of those rearrangements. Group comparisons of TCR breadth used two-sided Wilcoxon rank-sum tests. TCRdb's version of the immuneACCESS table is confined to in-frame rearrangements and falls short of the full clone set. An unresolved V gene accounts for under half of the shortfall where checked; the remainder is of unknown origin. V and J calls and clone size follow that table, whereas D and trimming were derived from the DNA. The sample yields about 350,000 clones; about 91% were counted once. The ten largest make up under 4% of the sample.

A remark on this clone: Its antigen remains unidentified. No clone much larger than this one lies a single base away; base qualities are absent.

Here the sequenced sample was peripheral blood, taken after recovery from COVID-19. The chain joins TRBV11-2 to TRBJ1-5; the D gene is perhaps TRBD1, on 6 matching bases. This clonotype was sampled from a human donor who had recovered from COVID-19. The CDR3: CASSPQGGHQPQHF. In nucleotides, the sequence is TGTGCCAGCAGCCCACAGGGAGGGCATCAGCCCCAGCATTTT.